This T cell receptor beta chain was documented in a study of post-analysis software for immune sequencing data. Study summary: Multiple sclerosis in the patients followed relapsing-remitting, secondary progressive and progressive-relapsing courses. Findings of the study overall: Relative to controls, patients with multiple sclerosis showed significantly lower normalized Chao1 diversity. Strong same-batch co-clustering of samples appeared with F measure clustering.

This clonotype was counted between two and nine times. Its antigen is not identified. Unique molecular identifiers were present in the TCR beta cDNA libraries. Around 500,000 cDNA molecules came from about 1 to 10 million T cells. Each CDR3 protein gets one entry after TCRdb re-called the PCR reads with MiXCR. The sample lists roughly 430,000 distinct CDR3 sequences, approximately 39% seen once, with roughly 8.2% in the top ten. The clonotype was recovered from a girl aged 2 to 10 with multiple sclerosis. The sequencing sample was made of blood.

Here the CDR3 DNA reads TGTGCCAGCAGTATGGGGGTTAATGGCTACACCTTC. Its translation is CASSMGVNGYTF. The V and J genes are TRBV6-6 and TRBJ1-2; a possible D gene is TRBD1 (5 bases). V shed 5 bases and J shed 6 bases, with 10 bases lying between them. The CDR3 is 12 amino acids. Germline CDR1 reads MNHNY; CDR2 reads SVGAGI (reference sequence).